This T cell receptor (beta chain) was identified during a study of identical twins. Regarding this clonotype: Antigen specificity is unknown.

Unmatched junction bases numbered 10, after V lost 5 bases and J lost 4 bases. Germline CDR1 and CDR2: SGHVS and FQNEAQ. There are 16 residues in the CDR3. Template switching added a universal primer site, and cDNA bore unique molecular identifiers. TCRdb ran MiXCR on the 5' RACE reads and lists one entry per CDR3 protein. This sample has some 500,000 distinct CDR3 sequences, with just under 10% found just once. Notes on the study in general: Weaker excess twin sharing was observed in beta out-of-frame sequences. Models underestimated how often monozygotic twins shared out-of-frame TCR alpha.

The sample was also reused in another study, on yellow fever vaccine responses in identical twins.

The chain recombines TRBV7-8 with TRBJ2-2; 7 bases are shared with TRBD1. Sequences were obtained from PBMCs. The clonotype was recovered from a woman under 30 in good health. The CDR3 loop is CASSADRESPTGELFF. The CDR3 DNA is TGTGCCAGCAGCGCAGACAGGGAAAGTCCCACCGGGGAGCTGTTTTTT.